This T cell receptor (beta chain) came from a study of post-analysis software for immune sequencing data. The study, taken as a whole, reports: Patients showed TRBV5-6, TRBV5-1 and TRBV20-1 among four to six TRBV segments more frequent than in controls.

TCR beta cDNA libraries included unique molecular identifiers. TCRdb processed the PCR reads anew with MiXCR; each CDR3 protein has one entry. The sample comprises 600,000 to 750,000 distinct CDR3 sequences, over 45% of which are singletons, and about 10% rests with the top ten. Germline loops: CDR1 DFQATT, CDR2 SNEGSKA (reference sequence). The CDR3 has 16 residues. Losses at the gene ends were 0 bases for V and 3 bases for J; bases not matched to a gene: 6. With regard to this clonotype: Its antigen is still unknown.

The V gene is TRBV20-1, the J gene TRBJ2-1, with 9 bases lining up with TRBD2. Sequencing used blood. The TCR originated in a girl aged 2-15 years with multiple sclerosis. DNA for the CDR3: TGCAGTGCTAGAGAGCGGGGGGGCGGTTACTACAATGAGCAGTTCTTC. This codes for CSARERGGGYYNEQFF.